These 24 T cell receptor beta chains share one sample of origin, sequenced in a study of blood T cell repertoires in COVID-19. Here immunoSEQ multiplex PCR was the method, and the copy in TCRdb shows in-frame clones only, minus some. The sample has about 200,000 clones, roughly 88% seen once. Specimen: peripheral blood. The receptor source for this set is a human donor in a cohort sampled during active COVID-19.

J is TRBJ2-5 and V is TRBV11-2, with TRBD2 matching over 8 bases. The CDR3 covers 18 residues. V shed 4 bases, J shed 5 bases, and the junction held 18 bases outside the gene matches. CDR1 is SGHAT and CDR2 is FQNNGV in the germline V gene. The CDR3 is CASSSPYGRAVSYETQYF. CDR3 bases: TGTGCCAGCAGCTCCCCCTACGGGAGGGCCGTGTCTTATGAGACCCAGTACTTC.

This sequence joins TRBV24-1 and TRBJ1-2; 7 bases line up with TRBD1. V was clipped by 6 bases and J by 6 bases; unmatched bases: 6. Looked up from germline, CDR1 is KGHDR and CDR2 is SFDVKD. The CDR3 is 13 residues long. CDR3 in DNA: TGTGCCACCAGTAAGACAGGGATTGATGGCTACACCTTC. Its translation is CATSKTGIDGYTF.

The V gene is TRBV5-1, the J gene TRBJ1-1; a weak D match, TRBD1 (6 bases). Germline V gene sequence: CDR1 SGHRS, CDR2 YFSETQ. The CDR3 length is 14 residues. V gave up 8 bases and J gave up 4 bases, with 18 bases separating them. The CDR3 here is CASSRGGVGTEAFF. In nucleotides, the CDR3 is TGCGCCAGTTCCCGAGGGGGGGTTGGCACTGAAGCTTTCTTT. The full variable domain, rest sourced from reference TRBV5-1 and TRBJ1-1, is KAGVTQTPRYLIKTRGQQVTLSCSPISGHRSVSWYQQTPGQGLQFLFEYFSETQRNKGNFPGRFSGRQFSNSRSEMNVSTLELGDSALYLCASSRGGVGTEAFFGQGTRLTVV.

The V gene is TRBV6-5, the J gene TRBJ2-5, with TRBD1 as a possible D gene (6 bases). With 0 bases removed from V and 5 bases from J, the gap between germline ends came to 13 bases. The CDR3 sequence is 15 residues long. In germline, CDR1 is MNHEY, CDR2 SVGAGI. CDR3 region: CASSYSGRGYETQYF. In DNA form, the CDR3 reads TGTGCCAGCAGTTACTCGGGCAGGGGATACGAGACCCAGTACTTC.

This chain joins TRBV12-5 and TRBJ2-1; TRBD2 aligns across 10 bases. The CDR3 runs 16 residues. The junction had 5 bases not matched to a gene; V was cut back by 0 bases and J by 6 bases. CDR1 and CDR2 (germline): LGHNT, FRNRAP. The CDR3 is CASGLVGLAGANEQFF. DNA of the CDR3: TGTGCTAGTGGTTTGGTAGGCCTAGCGGGAGCCAATGAGCAGTTCTTC.

The sample holds one count of this clone. This sequence joins TRBV27 and TRBJ2-7; 7 bases are shared with TRBD1. The CDR3 loop spans 15 amino acids. J was trimmed by 4 bases and V by 8 bases; bases with no gene match: 14. CDR1 is MNHEY, CDR2 SMNVEV, per germline (reference sequence). The DNA for the CDR3 is TGTGCCAGCCAGACCTTACAGGGGATCGGATACGAGCAGTACTTC. Encoded protein: CASQTLQGIGYEQYF.

The chain carries TRBV7-2 and TRBJ2-3, with D unclear. The CDR3 consists of 14 residues. Germline lookup yields CDR1 SGHTA and CDR2 FQGNSA. The V end lost 5 bases, the J end lost 2 bases, and 11 bases lay between the germline ends. CDR3 region: CASSPNRATDTQYF. CDR3 nucleotide sequence: TGTGCCAGCAGCCCTAATCGTGCCACAGATACGCAGTATTTT.

V is TRBV2 and J is TRBJ1-2; D is undetermined. The CDR3 totals 14 residues. Trimming took off 2 bases at V and 6 bases at J, with 13 bases between the two ends. Looked up from germline, CDR1 is SNHLY and CDR2 is FYNNEI. The CDR3 coding sequence is TGTGCCAGCAGTGAACTCCGGGGAATAGATGGCTACACCTTC. This translates into CASSELRGIDGYTF.

The chain uses TRBV18 and TRBJ2-1; 7 bases map to TRBD1. The V and J ends lost 2 bases and 3 bases, in that order; junction bases with no gene match: 7. The CDR3 totals 16 residues. Germline V gene data show CDR1 as KGHSH and CDR2 as LQKENI. The CDR3 loop reads CASSPRVTGVYNEQFF. DNA for the CDR3: TGTGCCAGCTCACCAAGGGTTACAGGGGTCTACAATGAGCAGTTCTTC. Full variable domain (outside the CDR3, taken from reference TRBV18 and TRBJ2-1): NAGVMQNPRHLVRRRGQEARLRCSPMKGHSHVYWYRQLPEEGLKFMVYLQKENIIDESGMPKERFSAEFPKEGPSILRIQQVVRGDSAAYFCASSPRVTGVYNEQFFGPGTRLTVL.

The chain employs TRBV4-2 and TRBJ2-2; D is unclear. The ends were cut back, 2 bases at V and 7 bases at J, with 2 bases in the middle. Germline-derived CDR1 and CDR2 are LGHNA and YNFKEQ. This CDR3 is built from 11 residues. In DNA, the CDR3 is TGTGCCAGCAGCCAACTCGGGGAGCTGTTTTTT. Its translation is CASSQLGELFF.

The chain has TRBV4-1 and TRBJ2-7, with 9 bases identical to TRBD1. Trimming at V came to 4 bases and at J to 2 bases, leaving 6 bases not matched to a gene. The length of the CDR3 is 15 residues. CDR1 is MGHRA and CDR2 is YSYEKL in the germline V gene. DNA of the CDR3: TGCGCCAGCAGCCGGGAGGGACAGGGCCCCTACGAGCAGTACTTC. Translated, it gives CASSREGQGPYEQYF.

This chain uses TRBV28 with TRBJ2-1; D may be TRBD2 (5 bases). Trimming stripped 6 bases from V and 4 bases from J, with 16 bases between. CDR1 and CDR2 (germline): MDHEN, SYDVKM. The CDR3 totals 15 residues. The CDR3 is CASRGGSRNYNEQFF. The CDR3, as DNA: TGTGCCAGCAGAGGCGGGTCCCGCAATTACAATGAGCAGTTCTTC. Drawing the rest from reference TRBV28 and TRBJ2-1, the complete variable domain is DVKVTQSSRYLVKRTGEKVFLECVQDMDHENMFWYRQDPGLGLRLIYFSYDVKMKEKGDIPEGYSVSREKKERFSLILESASTNQTSMYLCASRGGSRNYNEQFFGPGTRLTVL.

The chain recombines TRBV19 with TRBJ2-1; TRBD1 agrees at 8 bases. The germline V gene has CDR1 LNHDA and CDR2 SQIVND (reference sequence). The CDR3 length is 15 residues. The V segment lost 5 bases and the J segment 5 bases; nucleotides outside the gene matches: 8. The CDR3 nucleotides are TGTGCCAGTAGTCTCTTCGGACAGGGAAACAATGAGCAGTTCTTC. It encodes CASSLFGQGNNEQFF. Combining the CDR3 with reference TRBV19 and TRBJ2-1 gives the whole variable domain DGGITQSPKYLFRKEGQNVTLSCEQNLNHDAMYWYRQDPGQGLRLIYYSQIVNDFQKGDIAEGYSVSREKKESFPLTVTSAQKNPTAFYLCASSLFGQGNNEQFFGPGTRLTVL.

The gene calls are TRBV18 and TRBJ1-1; no reliable D call. Trimming pared 3 bases from V and 1 base from J, leaving 9 bases between. The CDR3 contains 14 residues. Germline V gene lookup returns CDR1 KGHSH and CDR2 LQKENI. The CDR3 DNA reads TGTGCCAGCTCACCGACTCCCGCGAACACTGAAGCTTTCTTT. Amino acid sequence: CASSPTPANTEAFF.

The CDR3 bases are TGTGCCAGCAGCTTAGGAGGGTCGCCCATCGAGACCCAGTACTTC. It encodes CASSLGGSPIETQYF. V and J are TRBV11-3 and TRBJ2-5; maybe TRBD2 (5 bases). Deletions cut 1 base from V and 5 bases from J, with 14 bases between. CDR3 length: 15 amino acids. Germline CDR1 reads SGHNT; CDR2 reads YENEEA. Filled out from reference TRBV11-3 and TRBJ2-5, the complete variable domain reads EAGVVQSPRYKIIEKKQPVAFWCNPISGHNTLYWYLQNLGQGPELLIRYENEEAVDDSQLPKDRFSAERLKGVDSTLKIQPAELGDSAVYLCASSLGGSPIETQYFGPGTRLLVL.

The chain has TRBV19 and TRBJ1-2, with a possible D match to TRBD1 (6 bases). CDR1 is LNHDA and CDR2 is SQIVND in the germline V gene (reference sequence). This CDR3 is built from 13 residues. Trimming shortened V by 4 bases and J by 3 bases, and 9 bases separated the two germline ends. The CDR3 DNA reads TGTGCCAGTAGTACGGGACAATACTATGGCTACACCTTC. As protein: CASSTGQYYGYTF.

J is TRBJ2-4 and V is TRBV2, with TRBD2 matching 13 bases. J gave up 8 bases and V 7 bases, and 17 bases lay outside the gene matches. Looked up from germline, CDR1 is SNHLY and CDR2 is FYNNEI. The length of the CDR3 is 18 residues. CDR3 DNA: TGTGCCAGCACATCGGAACTAGCGGGAGGGCCGGGGGATCACATTCAGTACTTC. It is translated as CASTSELAGGPGDHIQYF.

The chain combines TRBV7-9 with TRBJ1-2, with unresolved D. Germline V gene sequence: CDR1 SEHNR, CDR2 FQNEAQ (reference sequence). This CDR3 comprises 12 residues. Trimming took off 1 base at V and 8 bases at J, with 8 bases between the two ends. The DNA for the CDR3 is TGTGCCAGCAGCTTAGTACAGACGGGCTACACCTTC. Its protein product is CASSLVQTGYTF. The full variable domain, in which reference TRBV7-9 and TRBJ1-2 provide the parts outside the CDR3, is DTGVSQNPRHKITKRGQNVTFRCDPISEHNRLYWYRQTLGQGPEFLTYFQNEAQLEKSRLLSDRFSAERPKGSFSTLEIQRTEQGDSAMYLCASSLVQTGYTFGSGTRLTVV.

This sequence joins TRBV5-4 and TRBJ2-1; 10 positions match TRBD2. CDR3 length: 15 amino acids. The ends lost 0 bases at V and 7 bases at J; junction bases unmatched: 4. The germline gives CDR1 SGHNT, CDR2 YYREEE (reference sequence). The CDR3 nucleotides are TGTGCCAGCAGCTTGGGAGCGGGAGGGTCGAATGAGCAGTTCTTC. Its translation: CASSLGAGGSNEQFF. Full variable domain (rest looked up from reference TRBV5-4 and TRBJ2-1): ETGVTQSPTHLIKTRGQQVTLRCSSQSGHNTVSWYQQALGQGPQFIFQYYREEENGRGNFPPRFSGLQFPNYSSELNVNALELDDSALYLCASSLGAGGSNEQFFGPGTRLTVL.

The rearrangement joins TRBV7-2 to TRBJ2-1; 7 bases align to TRBD2. With 4 bases clipped from V and 7 bases from J, the junction kept 13 bases outside the gene matches. The CDR3 consists of 16 residues. The V gene's germline CDR1 is SGHTA and CDR2 FQGNSA. The CDR3 DNA follows: TGTGCCAGCAGCTCCACGTGGACTAGTCGAGGGAATGAGCAGTTCTTC. Translated, it gives CASSSTWTSRGNEQFF.

This chain uses TRBV6-5 with TRBJ1-5; D uncertain. Germline CDR1 is MNHEY and CDR2 is SVGAGI. The CDR3 is 13 amino acids. Trimming left V 9 bases short and J 5 bases short, with 14 bases between. The DNA of the CDR3 is TGTGCCAGTGCGTTGGAGGCCTATCAGCCCCAGCATTTT. This codes for CASALEAYQPQHF.

The chain recombines TRBV15 with TRBJ2-2; no clear D gene. Trimming pared 5 bases from V and 1 base from J, leaving 8 bases between. This CDR3 spans 14 amino acids. Germline V gives CDR1 LNHNV, CDR2 YYDKDF (reference sequence). The CDR3 DNA is TGTGCCACCAGCGGGCCGGAGAACACCGGGGAGCTGTTTTTT. This sequence encodes CATSGPENTGELFF.

This chain connects TRBV19 to TRBJ2-3; TRBD2 matches 12 bases. Germline values: CDR1 LNHDA, CDR2 SQIVND (reference sequence). V was pared by 3 bases and J by 2 bases, with 9 bases of the junction left unmatched. The CDR3 covers 18 residues. DNA of the CDR3: TGTGCCAGTAGTATTACGGGACTAGCGGGCCTCCCCACAGATACGCAGTATTTT. This codes for CASSITGLAGLPTDTQYF.

J is TRBJ2-7 and V is TRBV29-1, with TRBD2 matching 9 bases. J lost 4 bases, V lost 5 bases, and 6 bases had no gene match. This CDR3 is 13 amino acids long. The germline V gene encodes CDR1 SQVTM and CDR2 ANQGSEA. The CDR3 loop is CSVWLAGIYEQYF. CDR3 coding DNA: TGCAGCGTTTGGCTAGCGGGAATTTACGAGCAGTACTTC.